The sample holds many counts of the clone carrying this TCR beta chain. CDR3 length: 12 residues. V lost 4 bases and J lost 2, with 7 bases in between. Germline lookup yields CDR1 SGHKS and CDR2 YYEKEE (reference sequence). TCRdb re-called the PCR reads with MiXCR, one entry per CDR3 protein. The sample has roughly 90,000 distinct CDR3 sequences, approximately 25% seen once. These data are taken from a study of molecular identifiers for immune sequencing clone quantification. About the research overall: In replicates, RNA from around 18,000 or 91,000 naive CD8 cells was divided five ways and four parts were sequenced.

The sequence derives from a human donor in good health. Some libraries in this study had Jurkat cell RNA spiked in. This chain uses TRBV5-5 with TRBJ2-7; D not certain. Material: naive CD8+ T cells from blood, with Jurkat cell RNA spiked in. Documented subset: FACS-sorted CD8+CD4-CCR7+CD45RA+ naive T cells. As DNA, the CDR3 is TGTGCCAGCAGCGATGAGGCCTACGAGCAGTACTTC. It translates to CASSDEAYEQYF.